This paragraph covers one TCR beta chain sequence. Original analysis: Cell counts per sample came from amplifying reference gene primers. TCRdb keeps only in-frame clones here, not all; method: immunoSEQ multiplex PCR. D and trimming come from the DNA, and the V and J calls and clone size come from that table. The sample lists approximately 70,000 clones, about 87% occurring once. Germline V gene lookup returns CDR1 MGHRA and CDR2 YSYEKL. V gave up 4 bases and J gave up 6 bases, with 12 bases separating them. This CDR3 has 13 residues. The data originate from a study of blood T cell repertoires in COVID-19. Study at large: COVID-19 samples, acute and convalescent, were from the United States, Italy and Spain. Sources were T cells, B-cell-depleted T cells, or PBMCs; the material itself was cDNA or gDNA.

The sample comprised peripheral blood. This chain links TRBV4-1 with TRBJ1-1; D uncertain. The sequence came from a woman between 45 and 65 years old with acute or convalescent COVID-19. The CDR3 sequence: CASSPQDGPEAFF. CDR3 in DNA: TGCGCCAGCAGCCCCCAGGATGGGCCTGAAGCTTTCTTT.